The rows below give T cell receptor beta chains drawn from one sample of a study of T cell responses to AZD1222 COVID-19 vaccine. The table came from immunoSEQ multiplex PCR; TCRdb's copy has only in-frame clones and leaves some out. The table shows about 140,000 clones, with around 90% occurring only once. The sequencing used peripheral blood, collected on day 0 of AZD1222 vaccination. All receptors derive from an adult in good health. CDR3s include the opening cysteine and the closing phenylalanine or tryptophan. A D gene is named only where the DNA matches it firmly. Only some rows state a clone size, as once, few, many or a class for expanded clones.

size: -
V: TRBV4-1
D: -
J: TRBJ2-7
CDR3: CASSQGRGQVSYEQYF
DNA: TGCGCCAGCAGCCAAGGTCGGGGACAAGTATCCTACGAGCAGTACTTC

size: -
V: TRBV27
D: -
J: TRBJ2-1
CDR3: CASSLLGGLLTGEQFF
DNA: TGTGCCAGCAGTTTACTTGGGGGACTCCTAACGGGTGAGCAGTTCTTC

size: -
V: TRBV5-1
D: TRBD2
J: TRBJ2-3
CDR3: CASRAGLGTDTQYF
DNA: TGCGCCAGCAGGGCCGGACTAGGCACAGATACGCAGTATTTT

size: -
V: TRBV5-6
D: TRBD1
J: TRBJ1-1
CDR3: CASSQGEGKAFF
DNA: TGTGCCAGCAGCCAGGGGGAGGGGAAAGCTTTCTTT

size: few
V: TRBV5-4
D: -
J: TRBJ1-4
CDR3: CASSPDREKLFF
DNA: TGTGCCAGCAGCCCTGACAGGGAAAAACTGTTTTTT

size: -
V: TRBV30
D: -
J: TRBJ2-7
CDR3: CAWSVPSGTYEQYF
DNA: TGTGCCTGGAGTGTACCCTCTGGGACCTACGAGCAGTACTTC

size: -
V: TRBV27
D: -
J: TRBJ1-2
CDR3: CASTPSGQNYGYTF
DNA: TGTGCCAGCACTCCATCCGGGCAGAACTATGGCTACACCTTC

size: -
V: TRBV18
D: -
J: TRBJ2-1
CDR3: CASSASYNEQFF
DNA: TGTGCCAGCTCCGCATCCTACAATGAGCAGTTCTTC

size: -
V: TRBV6-2/TRBV6-3
D: TRBD2
J: TRBJ2-7
CDR3: CASRYASPYPSGRRSEQYF
DNA: TGTGCCAGCAGATACGCATCCCCCTACCCAAGCGGGAGGAGAAGCGAGCAGTACTTC

size: -
V: TRBV20-1
D: -
J: TRBJ2-3
CDR3: CSASGPLGVSTDTQYF
DNA: TGCAGTGCTAGTGGCCCCCTTGGGGTGAGCACAGATACGCAGTATTTT

size: -
V: TRBV5-1
D: TRBD1
J: TRBJ1-5
CDR3: CASSRGDRTNQPQHF
DNA: TGCGCCAGCAGCCGCGGGGACAGAACAAATCAGCCCCAGCATTTT

size: -
V: TRBV23-1
D: -
J: TRBJ1-1
CDR3: CASSQSAKPPGRPAGTEAFF
DNA: TGCGCCAGCAGTCAATCGGCGAAACCGCCGGGACGCCCGGCAGGGACTGAAGCTTTCTTT

size: -
V: TRBV5-5
D: TRBD1
J: TRBJ1-2
CDR3: CASSLVTGSPDYGYTF
DNA: TGTGCCAGCAGCTTGGTGACAGGGTCCCCTGACTATGGCTACACCTTC

size: -
V: TRBV3-1/TRBV3-2
D: -
J: TRBJ1-3
CDR3: CASSPSSGNTIYF
DNA: TGTGCCAGCAGCCCCTCTTCGGGAAACACCATATATTTT

size: -
V: TRBV5-5
D: -
J: TRBJ1-5
CDR3: CASSSVATGVWNQPQHF
DNA: TGTGCCAGCAGCTCGGTTGCTACAGGAGTATGGAATCAGCCCCAGCATTTT

size: -
V: TRBV5-1
D: -
J: TRBJ1-3
CDR3: CASSLEALYGNTIYF
DNA: TGCGCCAGCAGCTTGGAGGCATTATATGGAAACACCATATATTTT

size: few
V: TRBV6-5
D: -
J: TRBJ1-1
CDR3: CASSYDNEAFF
DNA: TGTGCCAGCAGTTACGACAATGAAGCTTTCTTT

size: -
V: TRBV6-5
D: -
J: TRBJ1-4
CDR3: CASSPRTAINEKLFF
DNA: TGTGCCAGCAGTCCGCGGACAGCGATTAATGAAAAACTGTTTTTT

size: -
V: TRBV19
D: TRBD2
J: TRBJ2-1
CDR3: CASSHGDFSGRVNEQFF
DNA: TGTGCCAGTAGTCATGGGGACTTTAGCGGGAGGGTAAATGAGCAGTTCTTC

size: -
V: TRBV5-1
D: TRBD1
J: TRBJ2-1
CDR3: CASSPRDRGWGETLGLSYNEQFF
DNA: TGCGCCAGCAGCCCCCGGGACAGGGGGTGGGGTGAGACACTAGGCCTGTCCTACAATGAGCAGTTCTTC

size: -
V: TRBV6-5
D: TRBD2
J: TRBJ2-5
CDR3: CASIHPAGGETQYF
DNA: TGTGCCAGCATCCACCCGGCGGGGGGAGAGACCCAGTACTTC

size: -
V: TRBV5-4
D: -
J: TRBJ1-1
CDR3: CASRLTAQGIGTEAFF
DNA: TGTGCCAGCAGACTAACCGCGCAGGGCATCGGCACTGAAGCTTTCTTT

size: once
V: TRBV28
D: -
J: TRBJ2-7
CDR3: CASSFKTGYEQYF
DNA: TGTGCCAGCAGTTTTAAGACGGGTTACGAGCAGTACTTC

size: -
V: TRBV6-4
D: -
J: TRBJ2-2
CDR3: CASETFGIGELFF
DNA: TGTGCCAGCGAAACGTTTGGGATCGGGGAGCTGTTTTTT

size: -
V: TRBV4-1
D: -
J: TRBJ1-5
CDR3: CASSQDESYEQPQHF
DNA: TGCGCCAGCAGCCAAGATGAAAGTTATGAACAGCCCCAGCATTTT

size: -
V: TRBV7-9
D: TRBD1
J: TRBJ1-4
CDR3: CASSLGQGDEKLFF
DNA: TGTGCCAGCAGCCTGGGACAGGGGGATGAAAAACTGTTTTTT

size: -
V: TRBV5-6
D: TRBD1
J: TRBJ2-2
CDR3: CASSTGGAPNTGELFF
DNA: TGTGCCAGCAGCACAGGGGGCGCCCCGAACACCGGGGAGCTGTTTTTT

size: -
V: TRBV28
D: -
J: TRBJ1-5
CDR3: CASSSLPGLQPQHF
DNA: TGTGCCAGCAGTTCCCTCCCTGGTTTGCAGCCCCAGCATTTT

size: -
V: TRBV6-5
D: TRBD1
J: TRBJ2-7
CDR3: CASRKTGDYEQYF
DNA: TGTGCCAGCAGAAAAACAGGGGACTACGAGCAGTACTTC

size: -
V: TRBV4-1
D: -
J: TRBJ2-7
CDR3: CASSPSGGRGTYEQYF
DNA: TGCGCCAGCAGCCCCAGTGGGGGGAGAGGAACCTACGAGCAGTACTTC

size: once
V: TRBV3-1/TRBV3-2
D: -
J: TRBJ1-6
CDR3: CASTPGSGPLHF
DNA: TGTGCCAGCACTCCAGGGAGTGGACCCCTCCACTTT

size: -
V: TRBV10-3
D: -
J: TRBJ2-7
CDR3: CAISESKSGPPYEQYF
DNA: TGTGCCATCAGTGAGTCGAAGTCAGGTCCACCTTACGAGCAGTACTTC

size: -
V: TRBV5-1
D: -
J: TRBJ1-4
CDR3: CASSLEDEKLFF
DNA: TGCGCCAGCAGCTTGGAAGATGAAAAACTGTTTTTT

size: -
V: TRBV7-9
D: -
J: TRBJ2-2
CDR3: CASSLRSGRRNTGELFF
DNA: TGTGCCAGCAGCTTACGGTCAGGGCGTCGGAACACCGGGGAGCTGTTTTTT

size: few
V: TRBV21-1
D: -
J: TRBJ2-7
CDR3: CASSNLVPNHFTPPYEQYF
DNA: TGTGCCAGCAGCAATCTGGTGCCCAACCACTTCACCCCACCCTACGAGCAGTACTTC

size: few
V: TRBV2
D: TRBD2
J: TRBJ2-7
CDR3: CAGRPQGGGSPYF
DNA: TGTGCCGGTCGTCCCCAGGGTGGCGGGAGTCCGTACTTC

size: -
V: TRBV27
D: -
J: TRBJ2-3
CDR3: CASSLRTVTDTQYF
DNA: TGTGCCAGCAGTTTACGGACAGTTACAGATACGCAGTATTTT